Listed here are 17 T cell receptor beta chains from one sample, sequenced in a study of blood T cell repertoires in COVID-19 (dated by TCRdb to 2020 to 2021). The library came from the immunoSEQ multiplex PCR assay. Sourced from immuneACCESS, this table was stored by TCRdb with only in-frame sequences that have V and J called. A share of the clones is absent; for the studies checked, an unresolved V gene accounts for under half, and the remainder has no known explanation. Across this sample there are around 100,000 clones, with about 80% seen only once. 9.5% to 13% of the sample belongs to the ten largest clones. Material for sequencing was peripheral blood. These receptors all stem from a woman in her sixties or seventies with acute or convalescent COVID-19.

The chain couples TRBV5-1 to TRBJ1-4, with TRBD1 matching 8 bases. CDR1 and CDR2 (germline): SGHRS, YFSETQ. The CDR3 extends over 14 amino acids. V trimming: 4 bases; J trimming: 8 bases; junction bases outside the gene matches: 7. CDR3 in DNA: TGCGCCAGCAGCCGGCAGGGGGCTGGGGAAAAACTGTTTTTT. Amino acids: CASSRQGAGEKLFF.

The chain joins TRBV23-1 to TRBJ2-7; perhaps TRBD2 as D (6 bases). TRBV23-1 counts as an open reading frame of uncertain function. This CDR3 contains 14 residues. V shed 2 bases and J shed 3 bases, with 11 bases lying between them. The DNA for the CDR3 is TGCGCCAGCAGTCAAGGGACTGGCGACTACGAGCAGTACGTC. Translating gives CASSQGTGDYEQYV.

The chain carries TRBV10-3 and TRBJ1-2; D not certain. CDR1 and CDR2 from the germline V gene are ENHRY and SYGVKD. The CDR3 covers 12 residues. The V end lost 0 bases, the J end lost 7 bases, and 6 bases lay between the germline ends. The CDR3 DNA is TGTGCCATCAGTGAGTCTCTAGCTGGCTACACCTTC. Protein: CAISESLAGYTF.

The rearrangement links TRBV19 to TRBJ2-2, with D possibly TRBD2 on 6 matching bases. V was shortened by 5 bases and J by 5 bases, with 15 bases between the two germline ends. The CDR3 length is 15 residues. Per the germline V gene, CDR1 is LNHDA and CDR2 is SQIVND (reference sequence). CDR3 region: CASSRNSGETGELFF. The CDR3 DNA sequence: TGTGCCAGTAGTCGGAATAGCGGAGAAACCGGGGAGCTGTTTTTT.

V gene TRBV18 combines with J gene TRBJ2-3, with D tentatively TRBD1 (6 bases). This CDR3 is built from 15 residues. Germline lookup yields CDR1 KGHSH and CDR2 LQKENI. The germline V and J ends were trimmed by 5 bases and 0 bases, with 12 bases remaining between them. The CDR3 here is CASSVRRGSTDTQYF. The CDR3 DNA reads TGTGCCAGCTCAGTCCGCAGGGGCAGCACAGATACGCAGTATTTT.

This chain joins TRBV21-1 and TRBJ1-1. TRBV21-1 corresponds to a pseudogene. This CDR3 has 14 residues. This CDR3 is CASSKGRGNTEAFF. The CDR3 nucleotides read TGTGCCAGCAGCAAAGGTCGGGGAAACACTGAAGCTTTCTTT.

The chain links TRBV5-1 to TRBJ1-4; a weak D match, TRBD1 (5 bases). Trimming stripped 0 bases from V and 8 bases from J, with 14 bases between. The CDR3 consists of 15 residues. CDR1 and CDR2 from the germline V gene are SGHRS and YFSETQ. This chain's CDR3 is CASSLEGTGDEKLFF. The CDR3 bases are TGCGCCAGCAGCTTGGAGGGAACAGGCGACGAAAAACTGTTTTTT.

The chain couples TRBV28 to TRBJ2-7, with D possibly being TRBD2 (6 bases). The V end lost 3 bases, the J end lost 7 bases, and 13 bases lay between the germline ends. The germline V gene encodes CDR1 MDHEN and CDR2 SYDVKM. CDR3 length equals 13 residues. CDR3 sequence: CASSFRRELEQYV. DNA of the CDR3: TGTGCCAGCAGTTTTAGGCGGGAATTGGAGCAGTACGTC.

The chain has TRBV27 and TRBJ1-5; 7 bases map to TRBD1. J gave up 3 bases and V 5 bases, and 4 bases lay outside the gene matches. The CDR3 has 14 amino acids. Germline V gene lookup returns CDR1 MNHEY and CDR2 SMNVEV (reference sequence). For the CDR3, the DNA is TGTGCCAGCAGTCTGGGACAGTTCAATCAGCCCCAGCATTTT. Translating it yields CASSLGQFNQPQHF.

This clone came up once. The chain has TRBV6-1 and TRBJ1-4; D possibly corresponds to TRBD1 (5 bases). The V gene's germline CDR1 is MNHNS and CDR2 SASEGT. V was pared by 8 bases and J by 4 bases, with 17 bases between. This CDR3 region has 15 residues. Here the CDR3 reads CASRRHGDYNEKLFF. CDR3 bases: TGTGCCAGCCGACGCCACGGGGACTATAATGAAAAACTGTTTTTT.

The J gene is TRBJ1-4, the V gene TRBV3-1 (or the pseudogene TRBV3-2), with no clear D. Per the germline V gene, CDR1 is LGHDT and CDR2 is YNNKEL (reference sequence). V was cut by 0 bases and J by 3 bases, with 11 bases left in between. The CDR3 sequence is 16 residues long. CDR3 sequence reads: CASSQDVGQSNEKLFF. In DNA, the CDR3 is TGTGCCAGCAGCCAAGACGTGGGCCAGTCTAATGAAAAACTGTTTTTT.

The rearrangement joins TRBV10-3 to TRBJ1-5, with TRBD1 identical over 7 bases. Per the germline V gene, CDR1 is ENHRY and CDR2 is SYGVKD. The CDR3 consists of 15 residues. J was trimmed by 1 base and V by 5 bases; bases with no gene match: 5. The CDR3 reads CAISPDRSSNQPQHF. The CDR3 nucleotides are TGTGCCATCAGTCCGGACAGGTCCAGCAATCAGCCCCAGCATTTT.

J is TRBJ2-1 and V is TRBV7-9; possibly TRBD1 for D (6 bases). The germline V and J ends were trimmed by 2 bases and 3 bases, with 11 bases remaining between them. Germline V gives CDR1 SEHNR, CDR2 FQNEAQ (reference sequence). This CDR3 is built from 15 residues. CDR3 bases: TGTGCCAGCAGCTTACCCGAGGACAGCTACAATGAGCAGTTCTTC. This gives the protein CASSLPEDSYNEQFF.

The chain couples TRBV5-8 to TRBJ2-1; 7 bases are a match to TRBD1. Germline CDR1 is SGHTS and CDR2 is YDEGEE. V dropped 4 bases and J dropped 8; count of bases not matched to a gene: 15. The CDR3 length is 16 residues. CDR3 coding DNA: TGTGCCAGCAGCCTAGGGGTGGCAGGGGGTATCGATGAGCAGTTCTTC. As protein: CASSLGVAGGIDEQFF.

The rearrangement links TRBV24-1 to TRBJ2-5; D may be TRBD1 (5 bases). Trimming took off 12 bases at V and 6 bases at J, with 19 bases between the two ends. The CDR3 has 13 amino acids. Germline V gene data show CDR1 as KGHDR and CDR2 as SFDVKD. Here the CDR3 DNA reads TGTGCCGCCCAGGGCAGAGGAAGCCAGACCCAGTACTTC. Protein: CAAQGRGSQTQYF.

This chain connects TRBV7-7 to TRBJ2-5; 9 nucleotides agree with TRBD1. This CDR3 has 15 amino acids. The trim removed 1 base at V and 5 bases at J, leaving 5 bases unmatched. The germline V gene has CDR1 SSHAT and CDR2 FNYEAQ (reference sequence). The CDR3 DNA reads TGTGCCAGCAGCTTAGATACAGGGGGCCGGGAGACCCAGTACTTC. This translates into CASSLDTGGRETQYF.

This sequence joins TRBV29-1 and TRBJ1-3; 7 nucleotides align to TRBD1. CDR3 length: 14 amino acids. CDR1 and CDR2 from the germline V gene are SQVTM and ANQGSEA. Unmatched junction bases numbered 2, after V lost 3 bases and J lost 0 bases. CDR3 protein: CSVEKGASGNTIYF. CDR3 in DNA: TGCAGCGTTGAGAAGGGGGCCTCTGGAAACACCATATATTTT. Based on the CDR3 plus reference TRBV29-1 and TRBJ1-3, the full variable domain is SAVISQKPSRDICQRGTSLTIQCQVDSQVTMMFWYRQQPGQSLTLIATANQGSEATYESGFVIDKFPISRPNLTFSTLTVSNMSPEDSSIYLCSVEKGASGNTIYFGEGSWLTVV.